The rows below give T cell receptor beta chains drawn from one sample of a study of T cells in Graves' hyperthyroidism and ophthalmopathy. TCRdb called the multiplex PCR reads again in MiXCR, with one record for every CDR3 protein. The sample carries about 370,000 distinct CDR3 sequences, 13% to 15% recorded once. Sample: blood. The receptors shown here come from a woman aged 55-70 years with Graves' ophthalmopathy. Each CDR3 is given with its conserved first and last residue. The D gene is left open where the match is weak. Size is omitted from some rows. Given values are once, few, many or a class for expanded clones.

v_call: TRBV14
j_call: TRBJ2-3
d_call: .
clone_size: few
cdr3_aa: CASNRGKGRTDTQYF
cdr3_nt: TGTGCCAGCAACCGGGGGAAAGGCCGCACAGATACGCAGTATTTT

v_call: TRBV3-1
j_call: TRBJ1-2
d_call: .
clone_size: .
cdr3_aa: CASSPTQGGGYGYTF
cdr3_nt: TGTGCCAGCAGCCCGACGCAAGGGGGAGGCTATGGCTACACCTTC

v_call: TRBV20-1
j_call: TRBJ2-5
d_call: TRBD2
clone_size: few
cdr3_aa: CSVPSGQETQYF
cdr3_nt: TGCAGTGTTCCTAGCGGACAAGAGACCCAGTACTTC

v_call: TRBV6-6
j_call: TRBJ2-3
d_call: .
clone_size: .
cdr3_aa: CASSYARNVGDTQYF
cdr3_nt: TGTGCCAGCAGTTACGCCAGGAACGTTGGGGATACGCAGTATTTT

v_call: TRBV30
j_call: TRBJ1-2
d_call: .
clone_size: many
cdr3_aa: CAWSVLTNGYDYTF
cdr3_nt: TGTGCCTGGAGTGTATTGACAAACGGCTATGACTACACCTTC

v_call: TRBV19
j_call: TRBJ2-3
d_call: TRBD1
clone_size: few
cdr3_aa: CASSHRGGTDTQYF
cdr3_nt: TGTGCCAGTAGTCACAGGGGGGGCACAGATACGCAGTATTTT

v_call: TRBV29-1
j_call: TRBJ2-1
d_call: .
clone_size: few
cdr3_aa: CSALLGYNEQFF
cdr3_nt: TGCAGCGCCCTCCTGGGGTACAATGAGCAGTTCTTC

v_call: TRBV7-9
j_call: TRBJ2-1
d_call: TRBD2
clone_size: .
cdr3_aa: CAGSSRTSGTQEQFF
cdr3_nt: TGTGCCGGCAGCTCCAGGACTAGCGGGACACAAGAGCAGTTCTTC

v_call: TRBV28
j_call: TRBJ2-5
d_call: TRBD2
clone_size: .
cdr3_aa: CASGSRGGGRETQYF
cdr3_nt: TGTGCCAGCGGCTCTAGGGGCGGGGGTCGAGAGACCCAGTACTTC

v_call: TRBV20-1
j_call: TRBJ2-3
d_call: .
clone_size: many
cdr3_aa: CSVLGVSTDTQYF
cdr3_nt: TGCAGTGTGCTCGGGGTTAGCACAGATACGCAGTATTTT

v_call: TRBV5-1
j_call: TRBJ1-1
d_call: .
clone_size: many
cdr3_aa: CASSSSTANTEAFF
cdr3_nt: TGCGCCAGCAGCTCCTCAACAGCGAACACTGAAGCTTTCTTT

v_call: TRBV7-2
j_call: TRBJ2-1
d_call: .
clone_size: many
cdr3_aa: CASSFLVFLSPNEQFF
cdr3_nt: TGTGCCAGCAGCTTCCTGGTTTTCCTCAGCCCCAATGAGCAGTTCTTC

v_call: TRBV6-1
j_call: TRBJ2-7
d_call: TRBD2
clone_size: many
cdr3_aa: CASIGGGSYEQYF
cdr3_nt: TGTGCCAGCATCGGGGGGGGCTCCTACGAGCAGTACTTC

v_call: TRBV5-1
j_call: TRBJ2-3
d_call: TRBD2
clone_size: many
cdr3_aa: CASSDLAGGPGGTDTQYF
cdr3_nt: TGCGCCAGCAGCGACCTAGCGGGAGGGCCAGGGGGCACAGATACGCAGTATTTT

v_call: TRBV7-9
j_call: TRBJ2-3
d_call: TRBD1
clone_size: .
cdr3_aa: CASSSQGTGVTDTQYF
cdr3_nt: TGTGCCAGCAGCTCCCAAGGCACAGGGGTAACAGATACGCAGTATTTT

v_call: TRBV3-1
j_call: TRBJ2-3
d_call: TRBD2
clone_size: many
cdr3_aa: CASSQQAPLAGGDTQYF
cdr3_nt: TGTGCCAGCAGCCAACAGGCGCCACTAGCGGGCGGAGATACGCAGTATTTT

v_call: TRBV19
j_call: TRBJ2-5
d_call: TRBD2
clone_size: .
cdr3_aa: CASSMGTSGGQETQYF
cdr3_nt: TGTGCCAGTAGTATGGGGACTAGCGGGGGACAAGAGACCCAGTACTTC

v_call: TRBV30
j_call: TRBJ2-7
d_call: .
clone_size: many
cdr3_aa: CAWSVYSYEQYF
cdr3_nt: TGTGCCTGGAGTGTCTACTCCTACGAGCAGTACTTC

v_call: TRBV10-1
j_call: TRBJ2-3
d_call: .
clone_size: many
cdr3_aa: CASSDSGADTQYF
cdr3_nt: TGCGCCAGCAGTGATTCCGGGGCAGATACGCAGTATTTT

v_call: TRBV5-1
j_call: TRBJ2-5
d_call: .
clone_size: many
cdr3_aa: CASSLEAEAWETQYF
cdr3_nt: TGCGCCAGCAGCTTGGAGGCGGAGGCATGGGAGACCCAGTACTTC

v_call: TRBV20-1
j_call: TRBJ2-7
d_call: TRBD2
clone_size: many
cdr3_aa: CSVATSGSSYEQYF
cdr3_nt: TGCAGTGTCGCGACTAGCGGGTCCTCCTACGAGCAGTACTTC

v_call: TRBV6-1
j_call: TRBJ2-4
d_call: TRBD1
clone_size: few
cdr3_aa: CASITMGQEGKNIQYF
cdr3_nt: TGTGCCAGCATTACGATGGGACAGGAAGGCAAAAACATTCAGTACTTC

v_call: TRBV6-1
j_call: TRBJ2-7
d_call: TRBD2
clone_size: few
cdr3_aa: CASSTGLAGLYEQYF
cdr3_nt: TGTGCCAGCAGTACGGGACTAGCGGGACTCTACGAGCAGTACTTC

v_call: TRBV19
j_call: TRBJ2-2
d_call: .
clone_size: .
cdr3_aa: CASSSLGGTGELFF
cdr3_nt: TGTGCCAGTAGTAGTCTAGGCGGAACCGGGGAGCTGTTTTTT

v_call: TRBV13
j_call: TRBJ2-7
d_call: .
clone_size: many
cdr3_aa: CASSRGQLTYEQYF
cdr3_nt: TGTGCCAGCAGCAGAGGACAGCTAACCTACGAGCAGTACTTC

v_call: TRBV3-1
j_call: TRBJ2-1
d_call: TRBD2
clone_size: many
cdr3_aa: CASSGGLAGDVVSFF
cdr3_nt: TGTGCCAGCAGCGGCGGGCTAGCGGGAGATGTAGTCTCGTTCTTC

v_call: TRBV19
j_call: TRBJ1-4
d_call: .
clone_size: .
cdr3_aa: CASAGTHGEKLFF
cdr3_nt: TGTGCCAGTGCCGGGACCCACGGGGAAAAACTGTTTTTT

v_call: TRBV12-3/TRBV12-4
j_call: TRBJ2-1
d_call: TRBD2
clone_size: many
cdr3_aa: CASSSHTSGTYNEQFF
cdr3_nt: TGTGCCAGCAGCTCCCACACTAGCGGGACTTACAATGAGCAGTTCTTC